Many counts were recorded for the clone carrying this T cell receptor (beta chain). Preparation of the TCRbeta library used unique molecular identifiers. One entry per CDR3 protein results from TCRdb running MiXCR on the PCR reads. The sample lists around 450,000 distinct CDR3 sequences, roughly a tenth occurring once. This CDR3 region has 17 residues. Per germline, CDR1 DFQATT and CDR2 SNEGSKA (reference sequence). J gave up 2 bases and V 6 bases, and 18 bases lay outside the gene matches. The data were taken from a study of T-cell reconstitution after alpha-beta-depleted transplantation in children.

The sequences come from PBMCs, collected before TCRalphabeta/CD19-depleted stem cell transplant. This clonotype originated in a child between 2 and 9 years old with inherited bone marrow failure, due to receive a stem cell transplant. This rearrangement joins TRBV20-1 to TRBJ2-5; TRBD2 matches 7 bases. The CDR3 reads CSADIETQRDLQETQYF. The CDR3 bases are TGCAGTGCCGATATAGAGACCCAGCGGGACTTACAAGAGACCCAGTACTTC.